This paragraph reports one T cell receptor (beta chain). Its antigen remains unknown. The entry originates in a study of cytomegalovirus exposure and HLA in healthy donors. Study-level results: Later on, an analysis showed TCR association rates differing by HLA locus, with DRB1 the most and HLA-C the fewest. Reportedly, diagnosis of cytomegalovirus status by the classifier showed high specificity and sensitivity. Serostatus for CMV was the only available immune exposure information.

The CDR3 has 16 residues. J was trimmed by 2 bases and V by 3 bases; bases with no gene match: 7. Germline CDR1 is SGHNT and CDR2 is YYREEE (reference sequence). Primers for the PCR totalled 60 Vbeta and 13 Jbeta. Using immunoSEQ multiplex PCR, the repertoire was profiled, and TCRdb retains in-frame clones only, with some absent. Seen here are roughly 160,000 clones, roughly 84% observed once, and the top ten hold 0.38%. The source is a boy younger than 10 in good health and CMV-seronegative. The sequenced sample was PBMCs. V usage is TRBV5-4 and J usage is TRBJ2-3; 9 bases are a match to TRBD2. The CDR3 here is CASSYFLAGPTDTQYF. CDR3 in DNA: TGTGCCAGCAGCTATTTTCTAGCGGGACCCACAGATACGCAGTATTTT.